Included here is one T cell receptor (beta chain) sequence, with context. Original analysis: Quantification of nucleated cells was approximated via reference gene primer amplification. TCRdb keeps only in-frame clones here, not all; method: immunoSEQ multiplex PCR. V and J calls and clone size follow that table, whereas D and trimming were derived from the DNA. This table has around 67,000 clones, about 83% appearing once. Losses at the gene ends were 4 bases for V and 6 bases for J; bases not matched to a gene: 12. There are 16 residues in the CDR3. Per the germline V gene, CDR1 is SGHKS and CDR2 is YYEKEE (reference sequence). This sample was included in a study of blood T cell repertoires in COVID-19.

The rearrangement links TRBV5-5 to TRBJ2-3; 9 nucleotides agree with TRBD2. This sequence was found in a man aged 50-60 years with active COVID-19. Sequenced: peripheral blood. CDR3 region: CASSENSGSFRDTQYF. The DNA for the CDR3 is TGTGCCAGCAGCGAGAATAGCGGGAGCTTTAGGGATACGCAGTATTTT.